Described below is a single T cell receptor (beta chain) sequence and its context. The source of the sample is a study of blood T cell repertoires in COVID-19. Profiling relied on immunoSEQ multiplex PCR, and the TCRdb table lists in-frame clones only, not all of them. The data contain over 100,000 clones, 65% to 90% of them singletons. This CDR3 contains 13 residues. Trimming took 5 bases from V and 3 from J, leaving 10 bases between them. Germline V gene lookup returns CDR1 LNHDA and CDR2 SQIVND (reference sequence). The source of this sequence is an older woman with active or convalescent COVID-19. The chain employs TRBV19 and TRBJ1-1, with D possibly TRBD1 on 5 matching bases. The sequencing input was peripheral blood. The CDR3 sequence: CASSFGGDTEAFF. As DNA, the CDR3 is TGTGCCAGTAGTTTCGGGGGGGACACTGAAGCTTTCTTT.